This TCR beta chain was identified during a study of sequential checkpoint blockade in melanoma. The germline V and J ends were trimmed by 2 bases and 12 bases, with 17 bases remaining between them. The CDR3 loop spans 13 amino acids. Germline CDR1 is SGDLS and CDR2 is YYNGEE. Sequenced by immunoSEQ multiplex PCR; TCRdb stores in-frame clones only, minus some. This table has about 21,000 clones, 65% to 85% appearing once. Described treatment: randomized to nivolumab then ipilimumab (arm A) or the reverse (arm B). Patients had received no earlier DNA-damaging chemotherapy. From thawed PBMCs, live CD3+CD8+ cells negative for CD19 and CD56 were sorted.

The source was CD8+ T cells sorted from blood (inferred from file names), collected from a patient given nivolumab and ipilimumab in sequence. The chain uses TRBV9 and TRBJ2-5, with D hard to call. The source of this sequence is a human donor with melanoma. The CDR3 DNA is TGTGCCAGCAGCGTCACCCCTGACCGTGAGGAGTACTTC. Its translation is CASSVTPDREEYF.